The 18 T cell receptor beta chains given below trace back to one sample, sequenced in a study of blood T cell repertoires in COVID-19. Profiling relied on immunoSEQ multiplex PCR, and the TCRdb table lists in-frame clones only, not all of them. The sample includes about 400,000 clones, around nine tenths of them seen just once. The sequenced sample was PBMCs or T cells enriched from blood (not recorded which). The receptors originated from a woman in her 30s with acute COVID-19.

V and J are TRBV10-1 and TRBJ2-3, with D perhaps TRBD1 (5 bases). Germline V gives CDR1 WNHNN, CDR2 SYGVQD (reference sequence). CDR3 length: 16 residues. V lost 5 bases to trimming and J lost 4 bases, with 19 bases between them. CDR3 region: CASSSISGKQADTQYF. CDR3 coding DNA: TGCGCCAGCAGTTCCATCTCAGGGAAACAGGCAGATACGCAGTATTTT.

V and J are TRBV5-1 and TRBJ1-4; D gene unclear. The CDR3 consists of 15 residues. Trimming took 0 bases from V and 7 from J, leaving 13 bases between them. The germline gives CDR1 SGHRS, CDR2 YFSETQ. CDR3 nucleotides: TGCGCCAGCAGCTTGGGACTGTTGGGTAGTGAAAAACTGTTTTTT. This encodes CASSLGLLGSEKLFF.

The V gene is TRBV19, the J gene TRBJ1-1, with unresolved D. The CDR3 extends over 13 amino acids. Germline V gives CDR1 LNHDA, CDR2 SQIVND (reference sequence). The CDR3 loop is CAVCPGSNTEAFF. The CDR3 nucleotides are TGTGCAGTATGTCCCGGTTCGAACACTGAAGCTTTCTTT.

This clone was seen a handful of times. The chain combines TRBV19 with TRBJ2-7, with 7 bases aligning to TRBD1. The CDR3 sequence is 13 residues long. J was trimmed by 3 bases and V by 3 bases; bases with no gene match: 2. CDR1 is LNHDA, CDR2 SQIVND, per germline (reference sequence). CDR3 region: CASSMGTVYEQYF. The CDR3 DNA follows: TGTGCCAGTAGTATGGGGACAGTCTACGAGCAGTACTTC.

This clone has a handful of counts. This sequence joins TRBV11-2 and TRBJ2-2; D not resolved. With 5 bases removed from V and 7 bases from J, the gap between germline ends came to 14 bases. The CDR3 is made up of 14 amino acids. Germline CDR1 reads SGHAT; CDR2 reads FQNNGV. This CDR3 is CASSPWRSHGELFF. Written as DNA, the CDR3 is TGTGCCAGCAGCCCCTGGAGAAGTCACGGGGAGCTGTTTTTT.

The chain carries TRBV6-2 or TRBV6-3 and TRBJ2-6; weak D call: TRBD2 (6 bases). The germline V gene encodes CDR1 MNHEY and CDR2 SVGEGT. This CDR3 has 19 amino acids. The V gene lost 6 bases and the J gene lost 0 bases, with 21 bases spanning the gap. CDR3 residues: CASRPTLAPHSSGANVLTF. The DNA for the CDR3 is TGTGCCAGCAGACCTACCCTAGCGCCTCACAGCTCTGGGGCCAACGTCCTGACTTTC.

The chain combines TRBV6-5 with TRBJ1-2, with D possibly matching TRBD1 (5 bases). Trimming took off 3 bases at V and 4 bases at J, with 12 bases between the two ends. The CDR3 contains 14 residues. CDR1 is MNHEY and CDR2 is SVGAGI in the germline V gene. The CDR3 region has the DNA TGTGCCAGCAGTTATATGCAGGGCGCCTATGGCTACACCTTC. It specifies CASSYMQGAYGYTF.

This chain uses TRBV2 with TRBJ1-2; 8 bases are shared with TRBD1. The CDR3 has 16 residues. V shed 7 bases and J 1 base; nucleotides not matched to a gene: 11. Germline-derived CDR1 and CDR2 are SNHLY and FYNNEI. The CDR3 bases are TGTGCCAGCATTCCGGGACAGGCAAAGAATAACTATGGCTACACCTTC. Protein: CASIPGQAKNNYGYTF.

The chain carries TRBV12-3 or TRBV12-4 and TRBJ2-3; 7 nucleotides agree with TRBD1. The CDR3 contains 13 residues. V dropped 7 bases and J dropped 9; count of bases not matched to a gene: 10. CDR3 loop: CASILQGDSTQYF. CDR3 DNA: TGTGCCAGCATTCTACAAGGGGACAGCACGCAGTATTTT.

The rearrangement uses TRBV11-2 and TRBJ2-7, with TRBD1 as a possible D gene (5 bases). The V end was cut by 5 bases, the J end by 1 base, with 9 bases between. The CDR3 covers 13 residues. Germline V CDR1 and CDR2: SGHAT, FQNNGV. The CDR3 spells CASSEDKSYEQYF. CDR3 sequence (DNA): TGTGCCAGCAGCGAGGACAAATCCTACGAGCAGTACTTC.

Only one count was recorded for this clone. The chain is built from TRBV6-5 and TRBJ2-5, with 12 positions matching TRBD2. There are 14 residues in the CDR3. Germline V gives CDR1 MNHEY, CDR2 SVGAGI. V trimming: 5 bases; J trimming: 5 bases; junction bases outside the gene matches: 3. CDR3 DNA: TGTGCCAGCAGTAGACTAGCGGGGGTTGAGACCCAGTACTTC. It yields the protein CASSRLAGVETQYF.

The chain has TRBV5-1 and TRBJ2-5; D uncertain. Germline V gene lookup returns CDR1 SGHRS and CDR2 YFSETQ. The ends were cut back, 5 bases at V and 2 bases at J, with 7 bases in the middle. The CDR3 contains 12 residues. The chain's CDR3 is CASSSGQETQYF. As DNA, the CDR3 is TGCGCCAGCAGTTCAGGTCAAGAGACCCAGTACTTC.

The chain uses TRBV4-1 and TRBJ1-4; tentatively, D is TRBD1 (5 bases). The CDR3 extends over 16 amino acids. Trimming pared 4 bases from V and 0 bases from J, leaving 12 bases between. Germline CDR1 reads MGHRA; CDR2 reads YSYEKL. This CDR3 is CASSLAGRSTNEKLFF. The CDR3 nucleotides read TGCGCCAGCAGCCTAGCGGGGCGATCAACTAATGAAAAACTGTTTTTT.

The rearrangement joins TRBV27 to TRBJ1-1; possible D gene TRBD1, 5 bases. V was trimmed by 8 bases and J by 0 bases, leaving 10 bases between them. Germline V gives CDR1 MNHEY, CDR2 SMNVEV (reference sequence). This CDR3 contains 13 residues. In DNA, the CDR3 is TGTGCCAGCGGGGCAGGGCTGAACACTGAAGCTTTCTTT. It translates to CASGAGLNTEAFF.

The chain links TRBV7-9 to TRBJ1-1; D is perhaps TRBD1 (5 bases). The germline gives CDR1 SEHNR, CDR2 FQNEAQ (reference sequence). This CDR3 spans 15 amino acids. Trimming removed 6 bases from V and 0 bases from J, with 14 bases in between. CDR3 nucleotides: TGTGCCAGCAGTTCCCCCCAGGGTCTGAACACTGAAGCTTTCTTT. Translation gives CASSSPQGLNTEAFF.

This sequence joins TRBV6-2 or TRBV6-3 and TRBJ1-2; D gene uncertain. The V gene lost 2 bases and the J gene lost 5 bases, with 15 bases spanning the gap. The CDR3 spans 15 residues. Germline CDR1 reads MNHEY; CDR2 reads SVGEGT. For the CDR3, the DNA is TGTGCCAGCAGTTACCTCGAACAGACCATTTATGGCTACACCTTC. The encoded protein is CASSYLEQTIYGYTF.

This clone was seen a handful of times. The gene calls are TRBV6-2 or TRBV6-3 and TRBJ1-3; 7 bases line up with TRBD1. This CDR3 is 18 amino acids long. Germline lookup yields CDR1 MNHEY and CDR2 SVGEGT. The J segment lost 0 bases and the V segment lost 2 bases, leaving 10 bases of the junction unmatched. The CDR3: CASSYADRVTLSGNTIYF. CDR3 sequence (DNA): TGTGCCAGCAGTTACGCCGACAGGGTGACGCTCTCTGGAAACACCATATATTTT.

This sequence joins TRBV24-1 and TRBJ2-3; maybe TRBD2 (6 bases). V was trimmed by 6 bases and J by 1 base, leaving 13 bases between them. CDR1 and CDR2 (germline): KGHDR, SFDVKD. The CDR3 spans 15 residues. The CDR3, as DNA: TGTGCCACCAGTCCTGCGGGGACGGGCACAGATACGCAGTATTTT. Translating gives CATSPAGTGTDTQYF.